One sample yielded the 8 T cell receptor beta chains listed below, sequenced in a study of CD8 T cells in ankylosing spondylitis. TCRdb called the 5' RACE reads again in MiXCR, with one record for every CDR3 protein. Of about 44,000 distinct CDR3 sequences in the sample, approximately 10% were seen once. Material for sequencing was blood, either unsorted or a sorted T cell fraction (not recorded which). The source is a male donor with ankylosing spondylitis or in good health (not recorded which).

The CDR3 coding sequence is TGTGCCAGCAGCTTGGGGGGCGACAATATAGGCTCCTACGAGCAGTACTTC. Protein: CASSLGGDNIGSYEQYF. The chain links TRBV7-8 to TRBJ2-7; tentatively, D is TRBD1 or TRBD2 (6 bases each). V was clipped by 3 bases and J by 0 bases, with 18 bases between them. The CDR3 runs to 17 residues. CDR1 SGHVS and CDR2 FQNEAQ come from the germline V gene.

This chain joins TRBV3-1 and TRBJ1-4; TRBD1 aligns across 7 bases. V was clipped by 1 base and J by 8 bases; unmatched bases: 7. This CDR3 region has 15 residues. CDR1 LGHDT and CDR2 YNNKEL come from the germline V gene (reference sequence). CDR3 DNA: TGTGCCAGCAGCCAAGGTGACAGGGAAGGGGAAAAACTGTTTTTT. Protein product: CASSQGDREGEKLFF.

Ten or more counts support this clonotype. This chain connects TRBV5-6 to TRBJ2-5; D gene ambiguous. The CDR3 sequence is 14 residues long. Per germline, CDR1 SGHDT and CDR2 YYEEEE. V was shortened by 2 bases and J by 1 base, with 9 bases between the two germline ends. The CDR3 coding sequence is TGTGCCAGCAGCTTTTCCCAGATCCAAGAGACCCAGTACTTC. Its protein product is CASSFSQIQETQYF.

This clonotype appeared many times. The chain recombines TRBV9 with TRBJ2-2, with a weak D call TRBD1 (6 bases). CDR1 is SGDLS, CDR2 YYNGEE, per germline. V shed 0 bases and J shed 4 bases, with 19 bases lying between them. The CDR3 consists of 18 residues. The CDR3 bases are TGTGCCAGCAGCGTAGATCCCGCAGGGGCCGCGAGCACCGGGGAGCTGTTTTTT. Its protein is CASSVDPAGAASTGELFF. The full variable domain, in which reference TRBV9 and TRBJ2-2 provide the parts outside the CDR3, is DSGVTQTPKHLITATGQRVTLRCSPRSGDLSVYWYQQSLDQGLQFLIQYYNGEERAKGNILERFSAQQFPDLHSELNLSSLELGDSALYFCASSVDPAGAASTGELFFGEGSRLTVL.

V usage is TRBV5-1 and J usage is TRBJ2-5, with 8 bases lining up with TRBD2. Per the germline V gene, CDR1 is SGHRS and CDR2 is YFSETQ. Trimming cost V 3 bases and J 5 bases; bases outside gene matches: 12. This CDR3 is built from 16 residues. DNA of the CDR3: TGCGCCAGCAGCTATAGCGGGGATCGGCCGTGGGAGACCCAGTACTTC. This codes for CASSYSGDRPWETQYF.

This clonotype was seen a handful of times. The chain joins TRBV7-2 to TRBJ1-5; no firm D call. Trimming shortened V by 5 bases and J by 7 bases, and 12 bases separated the two germline ends. This CDR3 is 13 amino acids long. Per the germline V gene, CDR1 is SGHTA and CDR2 is FQGNSA. This CDR3 is CASSPAPKQPQHF. The CDR3, as DNA: TGTGCCAGCAGCCCCGCCCCAAAACAGCCCCAGCATTTT.

This clonotype has ten or more counts. The genes are TRBV12-3 or TRBV12-4 and TRBJ1-4; a possible D gene is TRBD1 (6 bases). V was trimmed by 6 bases and J by 4 bases, leaving 18 bases between them. CDR3 size: 16 residues. CDR3 DNA sequence: TGTGCCAGCAGCCTGTGGGGGCGAGGTGGTAATGAAAAACTGTTTTTT. Protein: CASSLWGRGGNEKLFF.

The CDR3 DNA is TGTGCCTGGAGTAAGGGCGACGGGGTCACCGGGGAGCTGTTTTTT. This gives the protein CAWSKGDGVTGELFF. The chain employs TRBV30 and TRBJ2-2, with a tentative D call TRBD2 (5 bases). The V and J ends lost 2 bases and 4 bases respectively, with 14 bases between them. The CDR3 has 15 residues. Per germline, CDR1 GTSNPN and CDR2 SVGIG (reference sequence). Full variable domain (remainder filled in from reference TRBV30 and TRBJ2-2): SQTIHQWPATLVQPVGSPLSLECTVEGTSNPNLYWYRQAAGRGLQLLFYSVGIGQISSEVPQNLSASRPQDRQFILSSKKLLLSDSGFYLCAWSKGDGVTGELFFGEGSRLTVL.